The 32 T cell receptor beta chains below come from one sample, sequenced in a study of T-cell reconstitution after alpha-beta-depleted transplantation in children. Unique molecular identifiers were incorporated when the TCRbeta library was constructed. Each CDR3 protein is one row after TCRdb ran MiXCR on the PCR reads. The data show about 210,000 distinct CDR3 sequences, around a sixth seen once. Sequencing was performed on PBMCs, mostly from graft donor cells, taken 360 days after TCRalphabeta/CD19-depleted stem cell transplant. The receptor set was obtained from a male patient under 10 years old who had a stem cell transplant for acute lymphoblastic leukemia, so the T cells may come from the graft donor.

This clonotype was observed a handful of times. This rearrangement joins TRBV11-2 to TRBJ1-1, with 9 bases that match TRBD1. The CDR3 is 18 amino acids. From germline, CDR1 is SGHAT and CDR2 FQNNGV. The trim removed 4 bases at V and 1 base at J, leaving 13 bases unmatched. CDR3: CASSSFHRGLVRNTEAFF. The CDR3 DNA is TGTGCCAGCAGCTCCTTTCACAGGGGGCTTGTGAGGAACACTGAAGCTTTCTTT.

The chain carries TRBV7-8 and TRBJ1-5; D unclear. Trimming stripped 5 bases from V and 5 bases from J, with 13 bases between. The CDR3 consists of 14 residues. The V gene's germline CDR1 is SGHVS and CDR2 FQNEAQ. CDR3 sequence: CASSPGGVYQPQHF. DNA of the CDR3: TGTGCCAGCAGCCCGGGTGGGGTTTATCAGCCCCAGCATTTT. Drawing the rest from reference TRBV7-8 and TRBJ1-5, the complete variable domain is GAGVSQSPRYKVAKRGQDVALRCDPISGHVSLFWYQQALGQGPEFLTYFQNEAQLDKSGLPSDRFFAERPEGSVSTLKIQRTQQEDSAVYLCASSPGGVYQPQHFGDGTRLSIL.

This rearrangement joins TRBV25-1 to TRBJ1-4, with unresolved D. CDR1 and CDR2 (germline): MGHDK, SYGVNS. This CDR3 is 12 amino acids long. V lost 6 bases, J lost 8 bases, and 10 bases lay in between. In nucleotides, the CDR3 is TGTGCCAGCAGCCGGGAGGTGGAAAAACTGTTTTTT. The encoded protein is CASSREVEKLFF.

Ten or more counts support this clonotype. The chain links TRBV7-6 to TRBJ1-5; D unclear. CDR1 is SGHVS and CDR2 is FNYEAQ in the germline V gene. Trimming left V 2 bases short and J 0 bases short, with 2 bases between. This CDR3 region has 13 residues. The CDR3 region has the DNA TGTGCCAGCAGCTTAAGTAGCAATCAGCCCCAGCATTTT. Translated: CASSLSSNQPQHF. Full variable domain (remainder filled in from reference TRBV7-6 and TRBJ1-5): GAGVSQSPRYKVTKRGQDVALRCDPISGHVSLYWYRQALGQGPEFLTYFNYEAQQDKSGLPNDRFSAERPEGSISTLTIQRTEQRDSAMYRCASSLSSNQPQHFGDGTRLSIL.

This clonotype has just a few counts. The chain employs TRBV6-1 and TRBJ2-2, with 8 bases that match TRBD2. V lost 10 bases and J lost 5; bases outside the gene matches: 9. Per germline, CDR1 MNHNS and CDR2 SASEGT. The CDR3 extends over 14 amino acids. The CDR3: CATLHQRGTGELFF. The DNA of the CDR3 is TGTGCCACCCTGCACCAGCGGGGGACCGGGGAGCTGTTTTTT.

The chain uses TRBV5-6 and TRBJ2-6; D is unresolved. The germline V and J ends were trimmed by 1 base and 17 bases, with 13 bases remaining between them. The CDR3 contains 12 residues. Germline CDR1 SGHDT, CDR2 YYEEEE. The CDR3 loop reads CASSLITDMMTF. The CDR3 DNA is TGTGCCAGCAGCTTGATCACAGATATGATGACTTTC.

CDR3 sequence: CASSLSGTGRYEQYF. The CDR3 nucleotides read TGTGCCAGCAGTTTATCCGGGACAGGCAGGTACGAGCAGTACTTC. The chain employs TRBV6-5 and TRBJ2-7; 8 bases line up with TRBD1. The ends lost 4 bases at V and 4 bases at J; junction bases unmatched: 9. CDR1 and CDR2 from the germline V gene are MNHEY and SVGAGI. The CDR3 runs to 15 residues.

This clonotype has just a few counts. The chain employs TRBV3-1 and TRBJ2-1; possible D gene TRBD2, 6 bases. The CDR3 extends over 15 amino acids. In germline, CDR1 is LGHDT, CDR2 YNNKEL (reference sequence). The V end was cut by 4 bases, the J end by 5 bases, with 15 bases between. The CDR3: CASSRAGRTNNEQFF. CDR3 DNA: TGTGCCAGCAGCCGTGCGGGACGGACAAACAATGAGCAGTTCTTC.

The gene calls are TRBV5-1 and TRBJ2-7, with D unresolved. CDR1 and CDR2 (germline): SGHRS, YFSETQ. The CDR3 extends over 13 amino acids. V was cut by 0 bases and J by 4 bases, with 8 bases left in between. This chain's CDR3 is CASSLEPLYEQYF. The CDR3 DNA reads as TGCGCCAGCAGCTTGGAACCGCTATACGAGCAGTACTTC.

V usage is TRBV29-1 and J usage is TRBJ1-2, with TRBD1 matching over 10 bases. Unmatched junction bases numbered 11, after V lost 4 bases and J lost 3 bases. This CDR3 is 16 amino acids long. Germline CDR1 and CDR2: SQVTM and ANQGSEA. The CDR3 region is CSVGGDRGRIDYGYTF. CDR3 sequence (DNA): TGCAGCGTTGGTGGAGACAGGGGGCGGATTGACTATGGCTACACCTTC.

This sequence joins TRBV7-9 and TRBJ2-3; no clear D. V shed 5 bases and J shed 0 bases, with 12 bases lying between them. The V gene's germline CDR1 is SEHNR and CDR2 FQNEAQ (reference sequence). The CDR3 has 15 amino acids. CDR3 bases: TGTGCCAGCAGCCGCCGGGTTACTAGCACAGATACGCAGTATTTT. Protein: CASSRRVTSTDTQYF. The full variable domain, with the rest looked up from reference TRBV7-9 and TRBJ2-3, is DTGVSQNPRHKITKRGQNVTFRCDPISEHNRLYWYRQTLGQGPEFLTYFQNEAQLEKSRLLSDRFSAERPKGSFSTLEIQRTEQGDSAMYLCASSRRVTSTDTQYFGPGTRLTVL.

The chain is built from TRBV11-1 and TRBJ2-7; 11 bases map to TRBD1. After removal of 7 bases from V and 4 bases from J, the junction contained 9 bases not matched to a gene. The CDR3 sequence is 15 residues long. The V gene's germline CDR1 is SGHAT and CDR2 FQDESV (reference sequence). In DNA form, the CDR3 reads TGTGCCAGCATCTCCCTGGGACAGGGGGTATACGAGCAGTACTTC. Translation gives CASISLGQGVYEQYF.

V usage is TRBV28 and J usage is TRBJ2-7, with a weak D call TRBD2 (7 bases). Trimming stripped 5 bases from V and 4 bases from J, with 18 bases between. CDR3 size: 15 residues. Germline lookup yields CDR1 MDHEN and CDR2 SYDVKM. CDR3 nucleotides: TGTGCCAGCAGTCCTGGACTAGGGGGGGCTTACGAGCAGTACTTC. Its protein is CASSPGLGGAYEQYF.

This clonotype was counted a few times. V gene TRBV9 combines with J gene TRBJ2-2; the match to TRBD1 covers 12 bases. The CDR3 extends over 19 amino acids. CDR1 is SGDLS and CDR2 is YYNGEE in the germline V gene. Trimming at V came to 3 bases and at J to 4 bases, leaving 13 bases not matched to a gene. The CDR3 DNA follows: TGTGCCAGCAGCGAGACGGGTACGGGACAGGGGGCCGTCACCGGGGAGCTGTTTTTT. It specifies CASSETGTGQGAVTGELFF.

This chain uses TRBV28 with TRBJ2-1; D remains ambiguous. Germline CDR1 is MDHEN and CDR2 is SYDVKM. This CDR3 comprises 15 residues. V dropped 7 bases and J dropped 2 bases, with 15 bases sitting between them. CDR3 nucleotides: TGTGCCAGCACCCCTAAGCCCGTAACCTACAATGAGCAGTTCTTC. Translating it yields CASTPKPVTYNEQFF.

The chain carries TRBV6-5 and TRBJ2-7; D gene ambiguous. The CDR3 extends over 15 amino acids. Trimming stripped 2 bases from V and 2 bases from J, with 13 bases between. CDR1 and CDR2 (germline): MNHEY, SVGAGI. The CDR3 nucleotides read TGTGCCAGCAGTTACATCTGGCTCCCAGCCTACGAGCAGTACTTC. It is translated as CASSYIWLPAYEQYF.

This clonotype occurred a few times. The chain uses TRBV20-1 and TRBJ2-7; a weak D match, TRBD2 (6 bases). The CDR3 consists of 14 residues. V gave up 0 bases and J gave up 3 bases, with 12 bases separating them. Germline loops: CDR1 DFQATT, CDR2 SNEGSKA (reference sequence). The chain's CDR3 is CSARDLLGSYEQYF. The DNA of the CDR3 is TGCAGTGCTAGAGATCTCCTCGGGAGCTACGAGCAGTACTTC.

This clonotype was observed a handful of times. This chain uses TRBV28 with TRBJ1-1, with 10 bases lining up with TRBD1. V gave up 5 bases and J gave up 11 bases; unmatched junction bases: 8. Germline V gene lookup returns CDR1 MDHEN and CDR2 SYDVKM. CDR3 length: 13 amino acids. In DNA form, the CDR3 reads TGTGCCAGCAGTCCGGGGGACAGGGGAAGGGCTTTCTTT. Protein: CASSPGDRGRAFF.

The CDR3 loop is CASSLLGIKETQYF. In DNA form, the CDR3 reads TGTGCCAGCAGCTTACTTGGGATAAAAGAGACCCAGTACTTC. This chain uses TRBV7-9 with TRBJ2-5, with D uncertain. This CDR3 is built from 14 residues. Germline values: CDR1 SEHNR, CDR2 FQNEAQ (reference sequence). V lost 2 bases and J lost 3, with 10 bases in between.

This clonotype occurred a few times. The J gene is TRBJ2-5, the V gene TRBV5-1; D not certain. V was shortened by 0 bases and J by 0 bases, with 12 bases between the two germline ends. The CDR3 has 16 residues. Germline lookup yields CDR1 SGHRS and CDR2 YFSETQ. The CDR3 DNA is TGCGCCAGCAGCTTGGGGTTCTCAACGTACCAAGAGACCCAGTACTTC. Its translation is CASSLGFSTYQETQYF. Filled out from reference TRBV5-1 and TRBJ2-5, the complete variable domain reads KAGVTQTPRYLIKTRGQQVTLSCSPISGHRSVSWYQQTPGQGLQFLFEYFSETQRNKGNFPGRFSGRQFSNSRSEMNVSTLELGDSALYLCASSLGFSTYQETQYFGPGTRLLVL.

This chain joins TRBV28 and TRBJ2-7, with TRBD2 identical over 12 bases. Per germline, CDR1 MDHEN and CDR2 SYDVKM. CDR3 size: 16 residues. J lost 0 bases, V lost 6 bases, and 6 bases had no gene match. CDR3 protein: CASSTTSGRPSYEQYF. Here the CDR3 DNA reads TGTGCCAGCAGCACTACTAGCGGGAGGCCCTCCTACGAGCAGTACTTC.

This clonotype turned up a few times. The rearrangement uses TRBV6-6 and TRBJ1-4; D not certain. The CDR3 is 13 residues long. Germline V lookup: CDR1 MNHNY, CDR2 SVGAGI (reference sequence). V shed 5 bases and J shed 5 bases, with 9 bases lying between them. DNA for the CDR3: TGTGCCAGCAGTACCGACATCAATGAAAAACTGTTTTTT. This sequence encodes CASSTDINEKLFF.

The table lists this clonotype with a few counts. The CDR3 reads CASSFTTWGPGTGELFF. In DNA, the CDR3 is TGTGCCAGCAGCTTTACTACGTGGGGGCCGGGCACCGGGGAGCTGTTTTTT. The chain carries TRBV6-5 and TRBJ2-2; a weak D match, TRBD1 (6 bases). The CDR3 loop spans 17 amino acids. CDR1 is MNHEY and CDR2 is SVGAGI in the germline V gene. Trimming left V 6 bases short and J 4 bases short, with 21 bases between.

This clonotype was observed a few times. The J gene is TRBJ2-7, the V gene TRBV4-2, with D perhaps matching TRBD2 (5 bases). The CDR3 is 15 amino acids. The V gene lost 4 bases and the J gene lost 5 bases, with 18 bases spanning the gap. Looked up from germline, CDR1 is LGHNA and CDR2 is YNFKEQ. CDR3 DNA: TGTGCCAGCAGCCTTCTACCCAGAGGGATCCACGAGCAGTACTTC. It specifies CASSLLPRGIHEQYF.

The sample holds a few counts of this clonotype. The genes are TRBV10-3 and TRBJ1-6; the D gene is possibly TRBD1 (6 bases). The germline CDR1 and CDR2 sequences are ENHRY and SYGVKD. CDR3 length equals 15 residues. V was shortened by 5 bases and J by 6 bases, with 14 bases between the two germline ends. The CDR3 DNA reads as TGTGCCATCAGTACCGAGGGGGGTTTTAATTCACCCCTCCACTTT. Translated: CAISTEGGFNSPLHF.

The CDR3 reads CASSEGWDSQETQYF. Here the CDR3 DNA reads TGTGCCAGCAGCGAGGGATGGGACAGCCAAGAGACCCAGTACTTC. The V call is TRBV9, the J call TRBJ2-5; TRBD1 matches at 7 bases. Trimming cost V 3 bases and J 1 base; bases outside gene matches: 6. Germline CDR1 reads SGDLS; CDR2 reads YYNGEE. This CDR3 contains 15 residues.

Many counts were recorded for this clonotype. The rearrangement links TRBV12-3 or TRBV12-4 to TRBJ2-5, with TRBD2 matching over 8 bases. The CDR3 spans 15 residues. With V trimmed by 4 bases and J by 1 base, 5 bases remained unmatched. The CDR3 spells CASSWLAGPQETQYF. The DNA for the CDR3 is TGTGCCAGCAGTTGGCTAGCGGGCCCCCAAGAGACCCAGTACTTC.

This clonotype showed up just a few times. The genes are TRBV7-8 and TRBJ2-5; D not resolved. V was pared by 2 bases and J by 5 bases, with 12 bases between. CDR1 is SGHVS, CDR2 FQNEAQ, per germline. The CDR3 covers 14 residues. The CDR3 coding sequence is TGTGCCAGCAGCTTAACGGTAGCCTGGGAGACCCAGTACTTC. Its protein is CASSLTVAWETQYF.

J is TRBJ1-3 and V is TRBV28; TRBD1 is a possible D gene (5 bases). Looked up from germline, CDR1 is MDHEN and CDR2 is SYDVKM. The CDR3 is 14 residues long. Trimming cost V 5 bases and J 6 bases, with 14 bases left between them. Written as DNA, the CDR3 is TGTGCCAGCAGTGCTGCGGGACGAAAAAACACCATATATTTT. Protein sequence: CASSAAGRKNTIYF.

This clonotype was found many times. The chain recombines TRBV29-1 with TRBJ2-3; TRBD1 might be the D (5 bases). This CDR3 spans 13 amino acids. Germline CDR1 is SQVTM and CDR2 is ANQGSEA. V lost 8 bases to trimming and J lost 3 bases, with 15 bases between them. As DNA, the CDR3 is TGCAGCCTCCGCAGACAGCATACAGATACGCAGTATTTT. Its protein is CSLRRQHTDTQYF.

This clonotype was seen more than once but under ten times. The chain is built from TRBV28 and TRBJ2-5; no definite D call. Trimming pared 5 bases from V and 4 bases from J, leaving 8 bases between. Germline V gene data show CDR1 as MDHEN and CDR2 as SYDVKM. CDR3 length: 12 amino acids. The CDR3 DNA is TGTGCCAGCAGTCCCCCGAGAGAGACCCAGTACTTC. Translated: CASSPPRETQYF.

The chain uses TRBV5-8 and TRBJ2-7; D may be TRBD2 (5 bases). V was pared by 7 bases and J by 6 bases, with 8 bases between. Germline-derived CDR1 and CDR2 are SGHTS and YDEGEE. This CDR3 is built from 10 residues. The CDR3 DNA reads as TGTGCCAGCTCCCGGGGCGAGCAGTACTTC. It is translated as CASSRGEQYF.